Listed below are T cell receptor beta chains from one sample, sequenced in a study of shared clonotypes between healthy human individuals. The method was immunoSEQ multiplex PCR; TCRdb's version includes in-frame clones alone and lacks a portion of them. The sample includes around 1.4 million clones, roughly 98.5% of them seen just once. The source material was naive CD4+ T cells sorted from blood. The receptors here all came from a man aged 25 to 40 in good health. Each CDR3 is given with its conserved first and last residue. The order of the fields is J gene, V gene, D gene, clone size, CDR3 protein, CDR3 DNA. A D gene is named only where the DNA matches it firmly. Size values are once, few and many counts, or a class for expanded clones, and some rows have none.

j_gene: TRBJ2-1
v_gene: TRBV7-9
d_gene: TRBD1
abundance: -
CDR3aa: CASSRTGTGTHNEQFF
CDR3nt: TGTGCCAGCAGCCGAACCGGGACAGGTACTCACAATGAGCAGTTCTTC

j_gene: TRBJ2-2
v_gene: TRBV27
d_gene: TRBD2
abundance: -
CDR3aa: CASSGTSGLSLGNTGELFF
CDR3nt: TGTGCCAGCAGTGGGACTAGCGGGCTCTCGCTGGGAAACACCGGGGAGCTGTTTTTT

j_gene: TRBJ1-1
v_gene: TRBV6-5
d_gene: -
abundance: -
CDR3aa: CASSLVGQYTEAFF
CDR3nt: TGTGCCAGCTCTCTTGTCGGACAGTACACTGAAGCTTTCTTT

j_gene: TRBJ1-5
v_gene: TRBV7-8
d_gene: -
abundance: -
CDR3aa: CASSLTPFNGDQPQHF
CDR3nt: TGTGCCAGCAGCTTAACTCCCTTCAATGGGGATCAGCCCCAGCATTTT

j_gene: TRBJ2-2
v_gene: TRBV11-2
d_gene: -
abundance: -
CDR3aa: CASTPKVAGELFF
CDR3nt: TGTGCCAGCACTCCTAAGGTCGCCGGGGAGCTGTTTTTT

j_gene: TRBJ2-3
v_gene: TRBV29-1
d_gene: TRBD2
abundance: -
CDR3aa: CSDREEGHTDTQYF
CDR3nt: TGCAGTGACCGGGAGGAGGGCCACACAGATACGCAGTATTTT

j_gene: TRBJ1-2
v_gene: TRBV7-3
d_gene: TRBD1
abundance: -
CDR3aa: CASSLGTGGHGYTF
CDR3nt: TGTGCCAGCAGCCTAGGAACAGGGGGCCATGGCTACACCTTC

j_gene: TRBJ2-7
v_gene: TRBV7-6
d_gene: TRBD1
abundance: -
CDR3aa: CASSSGQGLFEQYF
CDR3nt: TGTGCCAGCAGTTCCGGACAGGGCCTATTCGAGCAGTACTTC

j_gene: TRBJ2-5
v_gene: TRBV14
d_gene: -
abundance: -
CDR3aa: CASSPRGETQYF
CDR3nt: TGTGCCAGCAGCCCGAGGGGAGAGACCCAGTACTTC

j_gene: TRBJ2-1
v_gene: TRBV15
d_gene: -
abundance: -
CDR3aa: CATSRDERRNEQFF
CDR3nt: TGTGCCACCAGCAGAGATGAGAGGCGCAATGAGCAGTTCTTC

j_gene: TRBJ2-2
v_gene: TRBV28
d_gene: -
abundance: -
CDR3aa: CASVANTGELFF
CDR3nt: TGTGCCAGCGTAGCGAACACCGGGGAGCTGTTTTTT

j_gene: TRBJ1-1
v_gene: TRBV6-1
d_gene: -
abundance: -
CDR3aa: CASSLSQGGNTEAFF
CDR3nt: TGTGCCAGCAGCTTATCACAGGGCGGGAACACTGAAGCTTTCTTT

j_gene: TRBJ1-5
v_gene: TRBV27
d_gene: TRBD1
abundance: -
CDR3aa: CASSSQVTGADQPQHF
CDR3nt: TGTGCCAGCAGTTCCCAAGTGACAGGGGCCGATCAGCCCCAGCATTTT

j_gene: TRBJ2-5
v_gene: TRBV29-1
d_gene: -
abundance: -
CDR3aa: CSVGTYETQYF
CDR3nt: TGCAGCGTTGGAACGTACGAGACCCAGTACTTC

j_gene: TRBJ2-4
v_gene: TRBV25-1
d_gene: -
abundance: -
CDR3aa: CASTGSKNIQYF
CDR3nt: TGTGCCAGCACGGGGTCCAAAAACATTCAGTACTTC

j_gene: TRBJ2-7
v_gene: TRBV29-1
d_gene: -
abundance: -
CDR3aa: CSVEGPWREGNYEQYF
CDR3nt: TGCAGCGTTGAAGGTCCCTGGCGGGAAGGAAACTACGAGCAGTACTTC

j_gene: TRBJ2-2
v_gene: TRBV5-5
d_gene: -
abundance: -
CDR3aa: CASSLRTSNTGELFF
CDR3nt: TGTGCCAGCAGCTTGCGCACTTCGAACACCGGGGAGCTGTTTTTT

j_gene: TRBJ2-3
v_gene: TRBV7-8
d_gene: TRBD2
abundance: -
CDR3aa: CASSPDLAGTSHTQYF
CDR3nt: TGTGCCAGCAGCCCCGATCTAGCGGGAACCAGCCATACGCAGTATTTT

j_gene: TRBJ2-7
v_gene: TRBV5-1
d_gene: TRBD1
abundance: -
CDR3aa: CASSLEGGTDEQYF
CDR3nt: TGCGCCAGCAGCTTAGAAGGGGGCACGGACGAGCAGTACTTC

j_gene: TRBJ2-2
v_gene: TRBV9
d_gene: -
abundance: -
CDR3aa: CASSAPMLGELFF
CDR3nt: TGTGCCAGCAGCGCGCCGATGTTAGGGGAGCTGTTTTTT

j_gene: TRBJ1-2
v_gene: TRBV4-3
d_gene: -
abundance: -
CDR3aa: CASSQEAWQGGGYTF
CDR3nt: TGCGCCAGCAGCCAAGAGGCTTGGCAGGGTGGTGGCTACACCTTC

j_gene: TRBJ2-5
v_gene: TRBV2
d_gene: TRBD2
abundance: -
CDR3aa: CASSEWGTSGSTQYF
CDR3nt: TGTGCCAGCAGTGAATGGGGGACTAGCGGCTCCACCCAGTACTTC

j_gene: TRBJ1-3
v_gene: TRBV11-2
d_gene: -
abundance: -
CDR3aa: CASSSASPYSGNTIYF
CDR3nt: TGTGCCAGCAGCTCTGCAAGTCCTTACTCTGGAAACACCATATATTTT

j_gene: TRBJ2-3
v_gene: TRBV5-1
d_gene: -
abundance: -
CDR3aa: CASGLGGSASIPYF
CDR3nt: TGCGCCAGCGGCCTAGGGGGGTCGGCGTCTATTCCGTATTTT

j_gene: TRBJ1-4
v_gene: TRBV4-1
d_gene: TRBD1
abundance: -
CDR3aa: CASSQDLRGRGEKLFF
CDR3nt: TGCGCCAGCAGCCAAGATCTCAGGGGGCGCGGTGAAAAACTGTTTTTT

j_gene: TRBJ1-5
v_gene: TRBV19
d_gene: -
abundance: -
CDR3aa: CASSSTAYSNQPQHF
CDR3nt: TGTGCCAGTAGTTCGACAGCGTATAGCAATCAGCCCCAGCATTTT

j_gene: TRBJ2-6
v_gene: TRBV18
d_gene: -
abundance: -
CDR3aa: CASSPTQNGANVLTF
CDR3nt: TGTGCCAGCTCACCAACACAGAATGGGGCCAACGTCCTAACTTTC

j_gene: TRBJ1-1
v_gene: TRBV5-6
d_gene: -
abundance: -
CDR3aa: CASSLDTRSPEAFF
CDR3nt: TGTGCCAGCAGCTTGGACACGCGATCCCCTGAAGCTTTCTTT

j_gene: TRBJ2-1
v_gene: TRBV18
d_gene: -
abundance: -
CDR3aa: CASSQDSSYEQFF
CDR3nt: TGTGCCAGCTCACAGGACAGTTCCTATGAGCAGTTCTTC

j_gene: TRBJ2-7
v_gene: TRBV6-1
d_gene: -
abundance: -
CDR3aa: CASSGGLVSYEQYF
CDR3nt: TGTGCCAGCAGCGGGGGGCTAGTTAGCTACGAGCAGTACTTC

j_gene: TRBJ1-4
v_gene: TRBV10-3
d_gene: TRBD1
abundance: -
CDR3aa: CAISGEGYRGINEKLFF
CDR3nt: TGTGCCATCAGTGGAGAGGGATACAGGGGAATCAATGAAAAACTGTTTTTT

j_gene: TRBJ1-2
v_gene: TRBV12-5
d_gene: -
abundance: -
CDR3aa: CPNYGYTF
CDR3nt: TGTCCGAACTATGGCTACACCTTC

j_gene: TRBJ2-1
v_gene: TRBV18
d_gene: TRBD1
abundance: -
CDR3aa: CASSLPWDRGRNEQFF
CDR3nt: TGTGCCAGCTCACTCCCTTGGGACAGGGGCAGGAATGAGCAGTTCTTC

j_gene: TRBJ2-7
v_gene: TRBV7-2
d_gene: -
abundance: -
CDR3aa: CASSPQRGLSYEQYF
CDR3nt: TGTGCCAGCAGCCCCCAGCGCGGACTCTCCTACGAGCAGTACTTC

j_gene: TRBJ2-4
v_gene: TRBV2
d_gene: -
abundance: -
CDR3aa: CASRDPFGKNIQYF
CDR3nt: TGTGCCAGTAGGGACCCTTTTGGCAAAAACATTCAGTACTTC

j_gene: TRBJ2-6
v_gene: TRBV30
d_gene: -
abundance: -
CDR3aa: CAWSVRGSGANVLTF
CDR3nt: TGTGCCTGGAGTGTAAGGGGGTCTGGGGCCAACGTCCTGACTTTC

j_gene: TRBJ2-7
v_gene: TRBV10-2
d_gene: -
abundance: -
CDR3aa: CASSEGILFSDEQYF
CDR3nt: TGCGCCAGCAGTGAGGGGATATTGTTCTCGGACGAGCAGTACTTC

j_gene: TRBJ2-7
v_gene: TRBV7-9
d_gene: -
abundance: once
CDR3aa: CASRGSGASTYEQYF
CDR3nt: TGTGCCAGCAGAGGGAGTGGGGCATCTACCTACGAGCAGTACTTC

j_gene: TRBJ2-3
v_gene: TRBV5-6
d_gene: -
abundance: -
CDR3aa: CASSLLSGTDTQYF
CDR3nt: TGTGCCAGCAGCTTGCTTAGCGGCACAGATACGCAGTATTTT

j_gene: TRBJ2-2
v_gene: TRBV5-1
d_gene: -
abundance: -
CDR3aa: CASSFAGLGTGELFF
CDR3nt: TGCGCCAGCAGCTTCGCCGGCTTGGGGACCGGGGAGCTGTTTTTT

j_gene: TRBJ2-1
v_gene: TRBV4-3
d_gene: -
abundance: -
CDR3aa: CASSQDGAGPNNEQFF
CDR3nt: TGCGCCAGCAGCCAAGATGGGGCGGGCCCAAATAATGAGCAGTTCTTC